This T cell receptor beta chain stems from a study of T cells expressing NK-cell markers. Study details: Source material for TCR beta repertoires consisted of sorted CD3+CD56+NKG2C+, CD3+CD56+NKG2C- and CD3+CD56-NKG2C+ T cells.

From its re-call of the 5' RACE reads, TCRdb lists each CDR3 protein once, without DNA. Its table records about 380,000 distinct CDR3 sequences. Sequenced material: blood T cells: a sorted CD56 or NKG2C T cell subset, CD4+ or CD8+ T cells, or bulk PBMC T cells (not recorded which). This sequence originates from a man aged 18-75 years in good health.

CDR3 loop: CSVESGVARKSYNEQFF. V and J are TRBV29-1 and TRBJ2-1; the TCRdb call, TRBD1, lacks DNA for checking. The length of the CDR3 is 17 residues. Germline V CDR1 and CDR2: SQVTM, ANQGSEA.